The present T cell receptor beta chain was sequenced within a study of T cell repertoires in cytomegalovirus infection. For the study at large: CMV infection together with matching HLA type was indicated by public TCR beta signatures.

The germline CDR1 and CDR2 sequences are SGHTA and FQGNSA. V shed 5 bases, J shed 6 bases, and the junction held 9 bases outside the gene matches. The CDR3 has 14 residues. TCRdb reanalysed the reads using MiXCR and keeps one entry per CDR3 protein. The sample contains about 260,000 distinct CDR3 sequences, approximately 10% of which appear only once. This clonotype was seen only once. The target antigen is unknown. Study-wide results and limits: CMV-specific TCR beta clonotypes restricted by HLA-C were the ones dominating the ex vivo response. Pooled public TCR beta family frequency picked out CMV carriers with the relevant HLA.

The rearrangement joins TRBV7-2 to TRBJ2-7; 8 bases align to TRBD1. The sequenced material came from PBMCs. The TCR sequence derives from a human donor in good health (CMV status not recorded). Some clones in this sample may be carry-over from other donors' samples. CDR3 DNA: TGTGCCAGCAGCATCCGGGACAGGCCAGGCGAGCAGTACTTC. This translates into CASSIRDRPGEQYF.